This TCR beta chain was recorded in a study of neurological immune-mediated disorders (dated by TCRdb to about 2019). The study in broad terms: Among the approximately 35 multiple sclerosis patients, relapsing-remitting MS accounted for 31 and secondary progressive MS accounted for 3. Using UMI-based sequencing, the study compared peripheral blood TCR-beta repertoires from patients with HTLV-I-associated myelopathy (HAM/TSP), patients with multiple sclerosis, and healthy controls. Alongside PBMC samples, the set of fewer than 110 TCR-beta libraries contained longitudinal samples, technical triplicates, and paired CD4+ and CD8+ T-cell subsets that had been sorted. Of the 60 to 70 subjects in the cohort, some 15 were HAM/TSP patients, 34 were multiple sclerosis patients, and around 20 were healthy controls.

cDNA was synthesized by template-switch 5'RACE using a primer with a 10-nucleotide random unique molecular identifier that tagged each TCR transcript. Over 180 million TCR-beta sequences, covering 15-18 subjects, were produced in each sequencing run. Total RNA was extracted with the RNeasy kit. TCR-beta VDJ regions were amplified with primers for the TCR constant region and the 5'RACE anchor, using the KAPA Real-time Library Amplification kit. Sample indexes and Illumina adaptors were added in a first PCR, after which library yield was increased in a second PCR. After Ampure bead purification, the TCR product of roughly 650 bp was size-selected on a 2% E-gel SizeSelection system. Before pooling, libraries had their quality checked on a Bioanalyzer, their concentration measured with Qubit, and their quantity determined with the Kapa Library Quantification kit. Paired-end 2 x 150 bp sequencing of the libraries was performed on an Illumina HiSeq 2500. To increase sequence diversity, about 25-31% phiX was spiked into each library pool. The study's own analysis went as follows. Quality-filtered reads were processed with the UMI-based MiGEC pipeline, which removed over 75% of raw TCR sequences during error correction. VDJ genes were aligned to IMGT germline references, and clonotypes were defined by unique CDR3 amino acid sequence plus V-J genes. VDJtools evaluated clonal expansion, Shannon diversity and CDR3 relatedness (CalcPairwiseDistances, ClusterSamples); CLCbio workbench built phylogenetic trees. Expanded clones were defined as having at least 8 unique UMIs, based on coefficient-of-variation modelling across technical triplicates. Starting from the raw public reads, TCRdb applied fastp trimming at Q25, assembled clones with MiXCR and retained in-frame beta chains. CDR3 protein duplicates are merged, each entry listing the most common genes and DNA. The V and J calls were not made by the authors but by TCRdb's processing. For this sample there are roughly 100,000 distinct CDR3 sequences; around 3.4% appear just once. The ten most abundant clones make up 5% to 6.5% of the sample.

Overall study results and their limits: Repertoires from 18 of 34 MS patients were grouped by phylogenetic analysis into a cluster of related CDR3 sequences, suggesting a possible repertoire-level signature. No clinical or MRI features were associated with the MS cluster, and the authors said that larger cohorts are needed. No identical CDR3 amino acid sequences were found to be shared among expanded clones across subjects, suggesting that TCR-beta repertoires were private in all groups. TCR clonal expansion was highest in HAM/TSP patients and lowest in MS patients, with MS patients falling below even healthy controls.

This clonotype was recorded at least ten times. Its antigen is not yet known. No per-base quality is available; no much larger clone lies one base away. For unsorted PBMC libraries, 2 million PBMCs were used after storage in RNAlater at -80 degrees C until RNA extraction. Multiple sclerosis patients were enrolled in a US clinical protocol evaluating disease progression by magnetic resonance imaging. Peripheral blood was subjected to Ficoll-Hypaque density gradient centrifugation to isolate PBMCs, which were then cryopreserved in liquid nitrogen. Measured from the cysteine to the phenylalanine, the CDR3 is 14 residues long. CDR3 DNA only is kept here, 42 bases in frame from base 1. Between the V and J ends, shortened by 3 bases and 0 bases respectively, the junction contains 7 bases. Sequences SGHAT (CDR1) and FQNNGV (CDR2) are obtained from the germline V gene.

Sequencing used PBMCs. The sequence derives from a woman aged 18-30 years with multiple sclerosis. The rearrangement joined TRBV11-2 to TRBJ2-3; the D gene remains uncertain. The base sequence is TGTGCCAGCAGCTTCATGGTCAGCACAGATACGCAGTATTTT. Its protein product is CASSFMVSTDTQYF.